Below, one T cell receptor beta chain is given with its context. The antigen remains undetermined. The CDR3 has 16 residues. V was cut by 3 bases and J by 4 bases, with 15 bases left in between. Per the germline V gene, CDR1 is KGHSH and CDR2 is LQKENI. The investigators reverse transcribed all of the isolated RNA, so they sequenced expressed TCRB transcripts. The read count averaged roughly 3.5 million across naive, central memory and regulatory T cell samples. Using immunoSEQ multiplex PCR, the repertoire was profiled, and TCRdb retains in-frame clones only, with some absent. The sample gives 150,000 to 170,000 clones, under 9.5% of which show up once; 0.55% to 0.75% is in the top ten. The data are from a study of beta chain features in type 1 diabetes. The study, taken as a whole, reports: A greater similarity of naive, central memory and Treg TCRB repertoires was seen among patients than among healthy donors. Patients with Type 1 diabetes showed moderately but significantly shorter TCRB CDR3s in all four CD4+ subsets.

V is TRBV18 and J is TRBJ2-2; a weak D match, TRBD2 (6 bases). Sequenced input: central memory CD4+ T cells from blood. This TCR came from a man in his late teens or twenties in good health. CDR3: CASSPIAERGTGELFF. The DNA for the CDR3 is TGTGCCAGCTCACCCATAGCGGAAAGGGGCACCGGGGAGCTGTTTTTT. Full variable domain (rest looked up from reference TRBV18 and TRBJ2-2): NAGVMQNPRHLVRRRGQEARLRCSPMKGHSHVYWYRQLPEEGLKFMVYLQKENIIDESGMPKERFSAEFPKEGPSILRIQQVVRGDSAAYFCASSPIAERGTGELFFGEGSRLTVL.